This T cell receptor beta chain stems from a study of T cell responses to AZD1222 COVID-19 vaccine (dated by TCRdb to the early 2020s). Turning to the overall study: Because spike-specific TCR depth and breadth did not differ between the two schedules, AZD1222 recipients who got a second dose at roughly 4 weeks were pooled with those who got a second dose at roughly 12 weeks. Trial participants were enrolled by age into 18-55, 56-69 and 70-plus year subgroups, with roughly 150, 30 and 60 TCR-sequenced participants respectively. TCR sequencing was performed for roughly 240 trial participants, of whom about 210 were given two doses of AZD1222 and around 25 were given two doses of MenACWY control vaccine. General study outcomes and caveats: Conclusions about previously exposed vaccinees are limited because only five to seven AZD1222 recipients were SARS-CoV-2 seropositive at baseline. Participants were mostly white British and included more females than males, and it was suggested by the authors that clonal diversity may have been underestimated. Epitopes outside the regions mutated in the B.1.351 and B.1.1.7 variants were reportedly recognized by nearly half of the unique spike-specific TCRs. A significant rise in spike-specific TCR breadth and depth was observed after two AZD1222 doses relative to day 0 and relative to MenACWY recipients. CD4 TCRs associated with the vaccine covered the entire spike protein, and the dominant responses were in regions 160-218 and 743-854. Because no samples from the day 14 peak response were available, repertoires could be characterized only after the peak T cell response. In the small 56-69-year group, the increase in depth fell short of significance, most likely because of low power.

Of note for this clone: No cognate antigen has been identified for it. Base qualities are not provided; no much larger clone lies one nucleotide away.

The time point label, read with the paper, signifies: baseline before first vaccination. The vaccinee samples were drawn from two UK trials, COV001 and COV002, one of which was a single-blind randomized controlled phase 2/3 trial testing AZD1222 (ChAdOx1 nCoV-19) in healthy adults. For TCRbeta chain sequencing, PBMC samples were collected from trial participants at day 0 and at day 28 after the second dose. In the germline V gene, CDR1 corresponds to SNHLY and CDR2 to FYNNEI. The CDR3 holds 11 amino acids from the cysteine to the phenylalanine. Here the CDR3 DNA is all that survives: 33 bases in frame from base 1. The trim is 11 bases for V and 7 bases for J, with a gap of 14 bases between the germline ends. The CDR3 regions of human TCRbeta chains were analyzed by immunosequencing. The original methods were these. Repertoire TCRs were matched against a reference library of SARS-CoV-2-specific TCRs generated with the MIRA antigen-specificity platform. Breadth was defined as the fraction of unique TCRs that were SARS-CoV-2-associated. Depth was defined as the fraction of total T cells that were SARS-CoV-2-associated. Using the MIRA data, each spike-specific TCR was mapped to the spike region that the TCR reacts to and placed in a CD4 or CD8 class. Log10-transformed breadth and depth values were compared by one-way ANOVA with Sidak's multiple comparisons tests. The immuneACCESS repertoire file appears here via TCRdb, limited to in-frame rearrangements. These files lack a portion of the clones; in checked studies, under half of the deficit traces to unresolved V genes, and the cause of the others is not known. Clone size and V and J calls were adopted from that table, with D and trimming inferred from the DNA. Within this sample are 110,000 to 150,000 clones, with 85% to 95% of them counted one time only. More than 8.5% of the sample rests with the top ten.

This sample comprised peripheral blood, obtained on day 0 of AZD1222 vaccination. The sequence links TRBV2 to TRBJ2-5; the D gene is perhaps TRBD1 or TRBD2, as each covers 5 bases. The receptor's source is an adult in good health. CDR3 sequence: CAAFRDGTQYF. The DNA is TGTGCCGCCTTCCGGGACGGGACCCAGTACTTC.